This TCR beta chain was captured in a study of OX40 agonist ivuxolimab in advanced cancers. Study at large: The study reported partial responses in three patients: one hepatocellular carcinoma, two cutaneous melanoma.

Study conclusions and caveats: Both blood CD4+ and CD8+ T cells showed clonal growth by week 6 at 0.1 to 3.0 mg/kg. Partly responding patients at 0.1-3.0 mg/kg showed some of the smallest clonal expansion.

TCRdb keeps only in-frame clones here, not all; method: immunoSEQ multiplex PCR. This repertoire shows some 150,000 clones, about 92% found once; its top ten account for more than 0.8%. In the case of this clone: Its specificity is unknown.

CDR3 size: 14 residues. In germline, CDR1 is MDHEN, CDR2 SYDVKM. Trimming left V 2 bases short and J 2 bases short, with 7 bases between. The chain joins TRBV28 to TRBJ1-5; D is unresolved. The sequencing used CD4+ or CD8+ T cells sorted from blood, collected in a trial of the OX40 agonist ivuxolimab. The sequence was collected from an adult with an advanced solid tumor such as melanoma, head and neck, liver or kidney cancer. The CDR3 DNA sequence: TGTGCCAGCAGTTTAGGCGGCCGCAATCAGCCCCAGCATTTT. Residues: CASSLGGRNQPQHF.